This TCR beta chain came from a study of T cells after posttransplantation cyclophosphamide. Profiling relied on immunoSEQ multiplex PCR, and the TCRdb table lists in-frame clones only, not all of them. The sample consists of around 20,000 clones, approximately 98% of them appearing once. This clone was observed a single time. Its cognate antigen is unknown. General study findings and limits: Later post-transplant blood repertoires were often dominated by donor CD8+ memory clones. TRB clonality was highly associated with recipient CMV seropositivity and reactivation.

Cells defined as naive were viable CD3+CD4+ or CD3+CD8+ and CCR7+CD45RA+CD45RO-CD95-CD27+CD28+. The specimen was naive CD4+ T cells sorted from PBMCs. The receptor's source is a man aged 35 to 55 in good health, CMV-negative, and a related stem cell transplant donor.

The CDR3 region is CAWSVGRYRTNQPQHF. The CDR3 DNA follows: TGTGCCTGGAGTGTGGGCAGGTATCGTACAAATCAGCCCCAGCATTTT. The rearrangement joins TRBV30 to TRBJ1-5; the D is unclear. Germline V gene lookup returns CDR1 GTSNPN and CDR2 SVGIG (reference sequence). V lost 0 bases, J lost 4 bases, and 16 bases lay in between. CDR3 length equals 16 residues. The variable domain in full, completed from reference TRBV30 and TRBJ1-5, reads SQTIHQWPATLVQPVGSPLSLECTVEGTSNPNLYWYRQAAGRGLQLLFYSVGIGQISSEVPQNLSASRPQDRQFILSSKKLLLSDSGFYLCAWSVGRYRTNQPQHFGDGTRLSIL.